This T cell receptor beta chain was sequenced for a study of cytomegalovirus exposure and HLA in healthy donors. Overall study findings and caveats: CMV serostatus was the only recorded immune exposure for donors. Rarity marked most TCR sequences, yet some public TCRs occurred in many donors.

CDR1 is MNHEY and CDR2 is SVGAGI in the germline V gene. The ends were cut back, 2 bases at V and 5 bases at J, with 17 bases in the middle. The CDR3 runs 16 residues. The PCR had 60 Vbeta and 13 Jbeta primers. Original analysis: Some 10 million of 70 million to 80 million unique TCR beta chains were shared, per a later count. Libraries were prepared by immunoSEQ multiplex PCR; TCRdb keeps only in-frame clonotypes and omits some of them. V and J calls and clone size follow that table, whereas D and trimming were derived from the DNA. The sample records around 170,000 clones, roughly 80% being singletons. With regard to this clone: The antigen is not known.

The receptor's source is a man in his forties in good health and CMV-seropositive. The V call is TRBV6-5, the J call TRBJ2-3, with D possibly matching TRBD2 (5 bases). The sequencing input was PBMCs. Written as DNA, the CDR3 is TGTGCCAGCAGTTACATTCGTGGAGGCCTAGGAGATACGCAGTATTTT. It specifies CASSYIRGGLGDTQYF.